Below, 24 T cell receptor beta chains from the same sample are listed, as sequenced in a study of response to subunit inactivated influenza vaccine. In TCRdb, the RT-PCR reads were re-called with MiXCR into one record per CDR3 protein. The sample has hundreds of thousands of distinct CDR3 sequences; approximately 13% are singletons. Here the sequenced sample was PBMCs from blood, taken around two weeks before vaccination. The receptors shown here come from a man aged 50 to 60 who received an inactivated influenza vaccine.

At least ten counts were recorded for this clonotype. The chain carries TRBV5-1 and TRBJ1-1; a weak D match, TRBD1 (5 bases). The CDR3 is 13 amino acids. The V gene's germline CDR1 is SGHRS and CDR2 YFSETQ. The germline V and J ends were trimmed by 6 bases and 1 base, with 10 bases remaining between them. As DNA, the CDR3 is TGCGCCAGCAAGCGAGACAGGAACACTGAAGCTTTCTTT. As protein: CASKRDRNTEAFF.

This clonotype was found a few times. This chain connects TRBV7-2 to TRBJ1-1, with a possible D match to TRBD1 (5 bases). The CDR3 consists of 15 residues. The germline CDR1 and CDR2 sequences are SGHTA and FQGNSA. Trimming left V 5 bases short and J 4 bases short, with 17 bases between. CDR3 loop: CASSPQGPTATEAFF. The CDR3 DNA is TGTGCCAGCAGCCCCCAAGGCCCGACAGCCACTGAAGCTTTCTTT.

The chain combines TRBV20-1 with TRBJ1-4, with TRBD1 matching 8 bases. In germline, CDR1 is DFQATT, CDR2 SNEGSKA (reference sequence). The V gene end was trimmed by 1 base and the J gene end by 7 bases; junction bases not matched to a gene: 5. The CDR3 runs 14 residues. This CDR3 is CSARGTTGVEKLFF. The CDR3 coding sequence is TGCAGTGCTAGAGGGACGACAGGGGTTGAAAAACTGTTTTTT.

This clonotype was seen a handful of times. CDR3 nucleotides: TGTGCCAGCAGCTTAGCGGGGACAGGGGGCATTAACTATGGCTACACCTTC. Amino acids: CASSLAGTGGINYGYTF. V usage is TRBV7-9 and J usage is TRBJ1-2; the match to TRBD1 covers 12 bases. After removal of 0 bases from V and 1 base from J, the junction contained 3 bases not matched to a gene. Per the germline V gene, CDR1 is SEHNR and CDR2 is FQNEAQ (reference sequence). The CDR3 covers 17 residues.

V usage is TRBV5-5 and J usage is TRBJ2-2, with TRBD1 as a possible D gene (6 bases). The V gene's germline CDR1 is SGHKS and CDR2 YYEKEE (reference sequence). V was trimmed by 2 bases and J by 4 bases, leaving 18 bases between them. The CDR3 runs to 17 residues. The DNA of the CDR3 is TGTGCCAGCAGCTTCTTCCAGGACAGAGGGGGCACCGGGGAGCTGTTTTTT. Translation: CASSFFQDRGGTGELFF.

The rearrangement links TRBV10-3 to TRBJ2-2, with 13 positions matching TRBD2. The CDR3 covers 15 residues. V lost 3 bases to trimming and J lost 6 bases; unmatched junction nucleotides: 1. CDR1 is ENHRY and CDR2 is SYGVKD in the germline V gene. CDR3 DNA sequence: TGTGCCATCAGTGAAACTAGCGGGGGGGCCGGGGAGCTGTTTTTT. Encoded protein: CAISETSGGAGELFF.

This clonotype has only a few counts. The rearrangement links TRBV6-1 to TRBJ2-1; D is ambiguous. CDR3 length: 15 residues. Germline V CDR1 and CDR2: MNHNS, SASEGT. Between the trimmed V and J ends, which lost 6 bases and 0 bases, there was a span of 12 bases. The DNA of the CDR3 is TGTGCCAGCAGCCCATACTTTAGCTCCTACAATGAGCAGTTCTTC. This codes for CASSPYFSSYNEQFF.

This clonotype was picked up a small number of times. This chain connects TRBV10-3 to TRBJ2-3; D is ambiguous. Trimming cost V 0 bases and J 6 bases, with 7 bases left between them. Per germline, CDR1 ENHRY and CDR2 SYGVKD. The CDR3 totals 13 residues. The DNA for the CDR3 is TGTGCCATCAGTGAGTCGAGTGTGGATACGCAGTATTTT. This sequence encodes CAISESSVDTQYF.

This clonotype was picked up a small number of times. The chain joins TRBV10-3 to TRBJ2-7, with D perhaps TRBD1 (6 bases). The germline gives CDR1 ENHRY, CDR2 SYGVKD. V lost 3 bases, J lost 3 bases, and 18 bases lay in between. The CDR3 contains 16 residues. The CDR3 loop is CAISDPNVGAYYEQYF. In nucleotides, the CDR3 is TGTGCCATCAGTGACCCCAATGTGGGGGCCTACTACGAGCAGTACTTC.

The chain employs TRBV7-9 and TRBJ2-1; the D is unclear. V was cut by 1 base and J by 0 bases, with 10 bases left in between. The CDR3 is made up of 16 amino acids. Germline loops: CDR1 SEHNR, CDR2 FQNEAQ (reference sequence). The CDR3 reads CASSLVQWGSYNEQFF. Written as DNA, the CDR3 is TGTGCCAGCAGCTTAGTTCAATGGGGCTCCTACAATGAGCAGTTCTTC.

A few counts support this clonotype. The chain uses TRBV7-9 and TRBJ1-1; D is perhaps TRBD1 (5 bases). CDR1 and CDR2 (germline): SEHNR, FQNEAQ (reference sequence). The CDR3 is 14 amino acids. Deletions cut 3 bases from V and 11 bases from J, with 19 bases between. The CDR3 is CASSLGQGVVGAFF. The CDR3 DNA is TGTGCCAGCAGCTTGGGCCAGGGCGTCGTGGGGGCTTTCTTT.

This clonotype has more than one count but fewer than ten. The rearrangement links TRBV20-1 to TRBJ2-6; D gene uncertain. The CDR3 extends over 16 amino acids. V was cut by 0 bases and J by 6 bases, with 15 bases left in between. Germline CDR1 and CDR2: DFQATT and SNEGSKA (reference sequence). CDR3 in amino acids: CSARDSKGSLANVLTF. The CDR3 DNA sequence: TGCAGTGCTAGAGATTCGAAGGGCTCCCTGGCCAACGTCCTGACTTTC.

The chain links TRBV7-2 to TRBJ2-1; D is ambiguous. Deletions cut 0 bases from V and 7 bases from J, with 10 bases between. Germline V gene data show CDR1 as SGHTA and CDR2 as FQGNSA. The CDR3 is 14 residues long. In nucleotides, the CDR3 is TGTGCCAGCAGCTTAGCCACAGCATTTAATGAGCAGTTCTTC. Translated, it gives CASSLATAFNEQFF.

This clonotype was counted between two and nine times. The chain's CDR3 is CATNGTGVTYEQYF. In DNA, the CDR3 is TGTGCCACCAATGGGACAGGCGTCACCTACGAGCAGTACTTC. The chain carries TRBV24-1 and TRBJ2-7; TRBD1 matches 8 bases. This CDR3 has 14 amino acids. The germline V gene has CDR1 KGHDR and CDR2 SFDVKD. V lost 8 bases, J lost 2 bases, and 7 bases stayed unmatched.

This clonotype was picked up a small number of times. The chain uses TRBV4-2 and TRBJ2-3; the match to TRBD2 covers 13 bases. This CDR3 is built from 21 residues. V lost 2 bases to trimming and J lost 0 bases; unmatched junction nucleotides: 14. Looked up from germline, CDR1 is LGHNA and CDR2 is YNFKEQ. In nucleotides, the CDR3 is TGTGCCAGCAGCCAATATAGCCTCGGGACTAGCGGGGCAGCTAGCACAGATACGCAGTATTTT. It translates to CASSQYSLGTSGAASTDTQYF.

The chain is built from TRBV5-1 and TRBJ2-7; 10 bases agree with TRBD1. This CDR3 has 15 residues. Germline V gene data show CDR1 as SGHRS and CDR2 as YFSETQ. J gave up 4 bases and V 3 bases, and 7 bases lay outside the gene matches. The CDR3 reads CASSSVPGQGYEQYF. The CDR3 nucleotides read TGCGCCAGCAGCTCGGTACCGGGACAGGGGTACGAGCAGTACTTC.

This sequence joins TRBV20-1 and TRBJ1-5, with 8 bases that match TRBD1. The CDR3 has 14 amino acids. CDR1 and CDR2 (germline): DFQATT, SNEGSKA (reference sequence). The junction had 6 bases not matched to a gene; V was cut back by 5 bases and J by 3 bases. CDR3 sequence (DNA): TGCAGTGCTGTCCGGACAGGGTTCAATCAGCCCCAGCATTTT. This encodes CSAVRTGFNQPQHF.

In this sample, this clonotype turned up a few times. The V call is TRBV2, the J call TRBJ1-2; TRBD1 matches at 11 bases. Germline V gives CDR1 SNHLY, CDR2 FYNNEI. The CDR3 runs to 12 residues. The trim removed 4 bases at V and 12 bases at J, leaving 4 bases unmatched. The chain's CDR3 is CASSAGDRGDTF. CDR3 sequence (DNA): TGTGCCAGCAGTGCCGGGGACAGGGGGGACACCTTC.

This rearrangement joins TRBV5-1 to TRBJ2-2; 10 bases are a match to TRBD1. The CDR3 is 16 amino acids. J lost 7 bases, V lost 0 bases, and 6 bases had no gene match. The V gene's germline CDR1 is SGHRS and CDR2 YFSETQ. The CDR3 spells CASSLARDRGSGELFF. In nucleotides, the CDR3 is TGCGCCAGCAGCTTGGCACGGGACAGGGGTAGCGGGGAGCTGTTTTTT.

CDR3 bases: TGTGCCTGGAGACCAGGACTTTATAATTCACCCCTCCACTTT. It codes for CAWRPGLYNSPLHF. The chain links TRBV30 to TRBJ1-6, with D hard to call. V gave up 3 bases and J gave up 4 bases, with 10 bases separating them. The CDR3 is 14 amino acids. The germline gives CDR1 GTSNPN, CDR2 SVGIG (reference sequence).

This clonotype was observed at least ten times. CDR3: CASSLTDYGYTF. The DNA for the CDR3 is TGTGCCAGCAGCTTAACGGATTATGGCTACACCTTC. The chain recombines TRBV7-2 with TRBJ1-2; no clear D. V was shortened by 2 bases and J by 5 bases, with 6 bases between the two germline ends. This CDR3 comprises 12 residues. Germline loops: CDR1 SGHTA, CDR2 FQGNSA.

The chain recombines TRBV15 with TRBJ2-1, with a possible D match to TRBD2 (6 bases). The CDR3 has 14 amino acids. The V end lost 5 bases, the J end lost 0 bases, and 8 bases lay between the germline ends. CDR1 and CDR2 from the germline V gene are LNHNV and YYDKDF (reference sequence). Here the CDR3 reads CATSRESSYNEQFF. DNA for the CDR3: TGTGCCACCAGCCGGGAGTCCTCCTACAATGAGCAGTTCTTC.

This clonotype was recorded a few times. V usage is TRBV29-1 and J usage is TRBJ2-5; the D gene is possibly TRBD2 (5 bases). Germline values: CDR1 SQVTM, CDR2 ANQGSEA. Trimming removed 6 bases from V and 5 bases from J, with 13 bases in between. The CDR3 length is 12 residues. The CDR3, as DNA: TGCAGCGTGGAGTTGGGGAGCGAGACCCAGTACTTC. Translation: CSVELGSETQYF.

The chain combines TRBV20-1 with TRBJ2-3; TRBD2 aligns across 12 bases. Germline CDR1 DFQATT, CDR2 SNEGSKA (reference sequence). The CDR3 is made up of 17 amino acids. Trimming took 0 bases from V and 1 from J; bases not matched to a gene: 5. The CDR3 spells CSARDASGGARTDTQYF. The CDR3 nucleotides read TGCAGTGCTAGAGATGCTAGCGGGGGGGCTCGCACAGATACGCAGTATTTT.